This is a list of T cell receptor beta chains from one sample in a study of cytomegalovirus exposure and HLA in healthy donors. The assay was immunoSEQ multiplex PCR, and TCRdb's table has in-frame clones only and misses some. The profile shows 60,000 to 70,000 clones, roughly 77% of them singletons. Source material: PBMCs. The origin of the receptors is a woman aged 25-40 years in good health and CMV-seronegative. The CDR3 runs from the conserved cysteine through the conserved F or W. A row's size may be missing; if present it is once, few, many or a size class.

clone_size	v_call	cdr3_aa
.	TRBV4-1	CASSQAPGQGFRDTEAFF
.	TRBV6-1	CASIQGSYEQYF
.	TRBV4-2	CASSQAAGWGTDTQYF
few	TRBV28	CASSLRETGETGELFF
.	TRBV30	CAWSVGSGGYEQYF
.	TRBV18	CASSPFDLDTQYF
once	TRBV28	CASSRRTGMNTEAFF
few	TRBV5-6	CASSSQSETQYF
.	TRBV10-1	CASYFGTGDHEQYF
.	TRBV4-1	CASSQRPDSPLHF
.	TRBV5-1	CASSLQAGADNSPLHF
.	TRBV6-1	CASSDRVTIPTGYTF
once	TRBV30	CAWSAFYGYTF
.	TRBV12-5	CASGRQGASTEAFF
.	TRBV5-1	CASSSTPTEPRQYF
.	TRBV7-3	CASTPRRRDEAFF
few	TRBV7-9	CASSFLTGNPYGYTF
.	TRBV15	CATSIRLAGETQYF
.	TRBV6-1	CASSPQGPDQPQHF
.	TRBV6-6	CASARQGENQPQHF
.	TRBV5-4	CASSLERGKLFF
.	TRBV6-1	CASMQGEWTEAFF
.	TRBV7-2	CASSLAPSGVYNEQFF
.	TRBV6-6	CASSPRDRGINEQFF
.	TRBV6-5	CASSPTGGAGPQHF
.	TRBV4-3	CASSQDSPGSGLRADTQYF
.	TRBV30	CAWSGVAGETQYF
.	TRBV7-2	CASSRQVTSTDTQYF
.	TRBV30	CAWSLRDRVKNTQYF
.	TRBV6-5	CASSNRDRGSEQYF
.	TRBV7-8	CASSFSTGPYEQYF
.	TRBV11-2	CASSPGLNTEAFF
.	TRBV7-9	CASRPNPNEKLFF
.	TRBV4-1	CASSHPGTDNSPLHF
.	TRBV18	CASSRGGNTEAFF
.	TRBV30	CAWSVLTSGRARSYNEQFF
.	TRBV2	CASTAGTGGTDTQYF
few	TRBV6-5	CASSYGPGELFF
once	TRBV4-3	CASSQNVGVENTGELFF
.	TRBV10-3	CAAGPGQSTDTQYF
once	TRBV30	CAWSFGSTEAFF
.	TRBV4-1	CASSQGLQSSYNSPLHF
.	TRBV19	CASKRNTEAFF